This T cell receptor (beta chain) is drawn from a study of cytomegalovirus exposure and HLA in healthy donors. Germline V lookup: CDR1 SGHRS, CDR2 YFSETQ. The CDR3 contains 15 residues. Between the trimmed V and J ends, which lost 5 bases and 1 base, there was a span of 12 bases. Profiled with immunoSEQ multiplex PCR; TCRdb holds only in-frame clones, not every one. The data hold 120,000 or so clones, with about 91% observed a single time. The receptor was isolated from a woman aged 18 to 35 in good health and CMV-seronegative. V gene TRBV5-1 combines with J gene TRBJ2-2; D is undetermined. The sample consisted of PBMCs. The CDR3 coding sequence is TGCGCCAGCAGTCTAGGCGGAATGAACACCGGGGAGCTGTTTTTT. This encodes CASSLGGMNTGELFF.